A single sample gave rise to the 21 T cell receptor beta chains below, sequenced in a study of T cells expressing NK-cell markers. Each CDR3 protein gets one entry in TCRdb, which reprocessed the 5' RACE reads and gives no DNA. The sample spans just under 150,000 distinct CDR3 sequences; the ten largest clones claim 12%. Sequenced: blood T cells: a sorted CD56 or NKG2C T cell subset, CD4+ or CD8+ T cells, or bulk PBMC T cells (not recorded which). Every receptor here comes from a man between 18 and 35 years old in good health.

This chain joins TRBV28 and TRBJ2-7. The CDR3 loop spans 14 amino acids. The germline gives CDR1 MDHEN, CDR2 SYDVKM. The CDR3 protein is CASSFLGRSYEQYF.

V is TRBV12-5 and J is TRBJ2-1. The germline gives CDR1 LGHNT, CDR2 FRNRAP. The CDR3 contains 13 residues. The CDR3 sequence is CASGLVSGHEQFF.

The chain employs TRBV10-3 and TRBJ2-1; TCRdb indicates TRBD2, and absent DNA this call remains unverified. Germline loops: CDR1 ENHRY, CDR2 SYGVKD. The CDR3 sequence is 18 residues long. CDR3 region: CAISESTGGTTFENEQFF.

V gene TRBV4-2 combines with J gene TRBJ1-1. Germline CDR1 and CDR2: LGHNA and YNFKEQ. This CDR3 has 12 amino acids. This CDR3 reads CASSHLNTEAFF.

This chain joins TRBV4-3 and TRBJ1-6; checking the TCRdb D call of TRBD1 is not possible without DNA. This CDR3 has 15 residues. In germline, CDR1 is LGHNA, CDR2 YSLEER. CDR3 sequence: CASSQDWTGRSPLHF.

The V call is TRBV28, the J call TRBJ2-1. CDR1 is MDHEN and CDR2 is SYDVKM in the germline V gene. This CDR3 is 15 amino acids long. CDR3 amino acids: CASSHSLASYNEQFF.

This chain connects TRBV6-2 or TRBV6-3 to TRBJ2-1. The germline CDR1 and CDR2 sequences are MNHEY and SVGEGT. The CDR3 contains 12 residues. The CDR3 spells CASSRPTGEQFF.

The chain uses TRBV7-9 and TRBJ1-1; the TCRdb call, TRBD1, lacks DNA for checking. Germline lookup yields CDR1 SEHNR and CDR2 FQNEAQ (reference sequence). The CDR3 spans 15 residues. Here the CDR3 reads CASSLRQGAGTEAFF.

This chain links TRBV15 with TRBJ2-2; no DNA is available, so the TRBD1 call from TCRdb remains unchecked. The CDR3 extends over 16 amino acids. Germline CDR1 reads LNHNV; CDR2 reads YYDKDF (reference sequence). This chain's CDR3 is CATSRDRDSHTGELFF.

The chain carries TRBV10-2 and TRBJ2-1; there is no DNA to check the TCRdb D call of TRBD2. The CDR3 contains 17 residues. Germline V gene sequence: CDR1 WSHSY, CDR2 SAAADI. The CDR3 reads CASSALAGGAVYNEQFF.

V is TRBV5-6 and J is TRBJ2-5; TCRdb proposes TRBD2, but this gene call is untestable without DNA. Germline assignment: CDR1 SGHDT and CDR2 YYEEEE. This CDR3 has 15 amino acids. The CDR3 spells CASSSARALLETQYF.

This chain links TRBV12-5 with TRBJ2-1; TCRdb selects TRBD2, and the lack of DNA leaves this call unchecked. The length of the CDR3 is 16 residues. The germline CDR1 and CDR2 sequences are LGHNT and FRNRAP. This CDR3 is CASGLGWEGQYNEQFF.

The chain has TRBV7-2 and TRBJ2-5; lacking DNA, the TRBD2 call made by TCRdb goes unchecked. The CDR3 extends over 17 amino acids. Germline lookup yields CDR1 SGHTA and CDR2 FQGNSA. CDR3 loop: CASSLGEGLDIPQTQYF.

This chain connects TRBV19 to TRBJ1-5. There are 11 residues in the CDR3. Looked up from germline, CDR1 is LNHDA and CDR2 is SQIVND (reference sequence). CDR3 sequence: CASSSNQPQHF.

CDR3 region: CASSEGAGENTEAFF. The chain is built from TRBV11-2 and TRBJ1-1; the D call of TRBD1 rests on TCRdb alone, since no DNA is present to check it. The CDR3 extends over 15 amino acids. Germline V CDR1 and CDR2: SGHAT, FQNNGV.

V is TRBV29-1 and J is TRBJ2-6; the TRBD1 assignment by TCRdb is unverifiable without DNA. CDR1 and CDR2 from the germline V gene are SQVTM and ANQGSEA. The CDR3 spans 15 residues. CDR3 residues: CSPPGPVTGANVLTF.

The genes are TRBV7-3 and TRBJ2-1. The CDR3 is made up of 14 amino acids. Germline V gene sequence: CDR1 SGHTA, CDR2 FQGTGA. CDR3 in amino acids: CASSVEGSYNEQFF.

The rearrangement links TRBV7-9 to TRBJ2-7; TCRdb returns TRBD2, unconfirmable since there is no DNA. The CDR3 has 15 residues. The germline V gene has CDR1 SEHNR and CDR2 FQNEAQ (reference sequence). Here the CDR3 reads CASSLVGGPSYEQYF.

The chain recombines TRBV5-4 with TRBJ2-1. CDR3 length equals 15 residues. Germline loops: CDR1 SGHNT, CDR2 YYREEE (reference sequence). The CDR3 here is CASSLVESSYNEQFF.

This rearrangement joins TRBV12-3 or TRBV12-4 to TRBJ2-5; TCRdb outputs TRBD2, but without DNA this stays unchecked. The CDR3 sequence is 14 residues long. CDR3 amino acids: CASRPGTLQETQYF.

This chain uses TRBV29-1 with TRBJ2-1; TCRdb gives TRBD2 as the D gene, but with no DNA this cannot be confirmed. Germline V gives CDR1 SQVTM, CDR2 ANQGSEA. The CDR3 sequence is 14 residues long. The CDR3 here is CSVGPSGRYDEQFF.